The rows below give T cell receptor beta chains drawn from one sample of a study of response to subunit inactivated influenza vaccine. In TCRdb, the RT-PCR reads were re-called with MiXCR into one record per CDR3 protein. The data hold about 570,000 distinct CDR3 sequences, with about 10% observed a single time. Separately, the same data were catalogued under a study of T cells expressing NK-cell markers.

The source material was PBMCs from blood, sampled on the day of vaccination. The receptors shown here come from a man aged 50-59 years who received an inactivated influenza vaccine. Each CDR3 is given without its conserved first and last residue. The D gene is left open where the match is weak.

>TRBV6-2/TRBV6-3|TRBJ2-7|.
ASSTSGESYEQY
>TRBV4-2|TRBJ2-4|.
ASSQDLAKNIQY
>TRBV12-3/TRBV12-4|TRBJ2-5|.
ASSLDRAEETQY
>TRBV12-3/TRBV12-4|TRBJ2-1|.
ASVRGGQYNEQF
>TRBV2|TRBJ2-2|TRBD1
ASSRTGGFGELF
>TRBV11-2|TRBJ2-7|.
ASSLSGGQGSYEQY
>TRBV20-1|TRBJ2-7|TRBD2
SASPRGLADYGQY
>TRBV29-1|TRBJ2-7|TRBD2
SVGLGPTYEQY
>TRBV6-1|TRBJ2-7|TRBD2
ASSPSAALAGAIKYEQY
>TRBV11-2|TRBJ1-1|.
ASSTLGRGVF
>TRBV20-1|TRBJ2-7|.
SATAPQGTYEQY
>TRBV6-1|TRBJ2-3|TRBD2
ASSGLAGPTDTQY